The 21 T cell receptor beta chains below come from one sample, sequenced in a study of T cell responses to AZD1222 COVID-19 vaccine. TCRdb keeps only in-frame clones here, not all; method: immunoSEQ multiplex PCR. The sample contains tens of thousands of clones, about 84% of which appear only once. The source was peripheral blood, collected on day 0 of AZD1222 vaccination. Every receptor here comes from an adult in good health.

The CDR3, as DNA: TGTGCCAGCAGTTACACGGGGAGGGAGCAGTACTTC. Translated, it gives CASSYTGREQYF. The chain links TRBV6-5 to TRBJ2-7, with D possibly matching TRBD2 (6 bases). Germline CDR1 MNHEY, CDR2 SVGAGI. V gave up 2 bases and J gave up 7 bases, with 9 bases separating them. The CDR3 is 12 amino acids.

This clone was seen more than once but under ten times. CDR3 DNA: TGCGCCAGCAGCCTTTTGGACGTTGGGGTTAGCCGCGAGCAGTACTTC. This gives the protein CASSLLDVGVSREQYF. This sequence joins TRBV4-1 and TRBJ2-7; D call uncertain. The CDR3 consists of 16 residues. Germline V CDR1 and CDR2: MGHRA, YSYEKL. Trimming took off 4 bases at V and 6 bases at J, with 22 bases between the two ends.

V and J are TRBV4-1 and TRBJ1-1; D ambiguous. Trimming removed 4 bases from V and 3 bases from J, with 15 bases in between. CDR1 MGHRA and CDR2 YSYEKL come from the germline V gene. The CDR3 has 15 residues. CDR3 sequence reads: CASSLRYAEDTEAFF. CDR3 bases: TGCGCCAGCAGCCTAAGGTACGCTGAGGACACTGAAGCTTTCTTT.

The genes are TRBV7-6 and TRBJ2-1; D gene ambiguous. This CDR3 has 16 amino acids. Germline lookup yields CDR1 SGHVS and CDR2 FNYEAQ. Trimming left V 4 bases short and J 6 bases short, with 19 bases between. CDR3 sequence reads: CASSSLSSSSINEQFF. CDR3 nucleotides: TGTGCCAGCAGCTCCCTCTCGTCGTCCTCAATCAATGAGCAGTTCTTC.

Only one count was recorded for this clone. This chain links TRBV10-1 with TRBJ1-1, with a tentative D call TRBD1 (6 bases). CDR3 length equals 13 residues. Trimming left V 4 bases short and J 3 bases short, with 9 bases between. Per germline, CDR1 WNHNN and CDR2 SYGVQD (reference sequence). In DNA, the CDR3 is TGCGCCAGCAGTGTCCAGGGGCACACTGAAGCTTTCTTT. It encodes CASSVQGHTEAFF.

The V call is TRBV6-5, the J call TRBJ2-5, with TRBD1 matching 10 bases. Per the germline V gene, CDR1 is MNHEY and CDR2 is SVGAGI. The CDR3 length is 14 residues. Losses at the gene ends were 11 bases for V and 5 bases for J; bases not matched to a gene: 11. Here the CDR3 DNA reads TGTGCCGGCCACGGGACAGGGGATAGGGAGACCCAGTACTTC. Protein sequence: CAGHGTGDRETQYF.

The rearrangement uses TRBV5-1 and TRBJ1-1; D gene ambiguous. Germline CDR1 is SGHRS and CDR2 is YFSETQ. CDR3 length: 15 residues. Trimming shortened V by 5 bases and J by 8 bases, and 22 bases separated the two germline ends. CDR3 region: CASRIDGELHREAFF. CDR3 in DNA: TGCGCCAGCAGAATTGATGGGGAACTTCATAGGGAAGCTTTCTTT. Based on the CDR3 plus reference TRBV5-1 and TRBJ1-1, the full variable domain is KAGVTQTPRYLIKTRGQQVTLSCSPISGHRSVSWYQQTPGQGLQFLFEYFSETQRNKGNFPGRFSGRQFSNSRSEMNVSTLELGDSALYLCASRIDGELHREAFFGQGTRLTVV.

The CDR3 sequence is CASSQGQYHSPLHF. CDR3 DNA sequence: TGTGCCAGCAGCCAAGGACAGTATCATTCACCCCTCCACTTT. The chain couples TRBV14 to TRBJ1-6; perhaps TRBD1 as D (5 bases). Germline V lookup: CDR1 SGHDN, CDR2 FVKESK. The CDR3 totals 14 residues. V was trimmed by 1 base and J by 8 bases, leaving 9 bases between them.

This clone was observed once. The chain has TRBV21-1 and TRBJ2-1; the table names TRBD2, a call not compared with the DNA. TRBV21-1 is described as a pseudogene. The CDR3 loop spans 16 amino acids. CDR3 bases: TGTGCCAGCAGCGCCCAAGTTCTGCGGGGGCGGTATGAGCAGTTCTTC. Translating it yields CASSAQVLRGRYEQFF.

The chain is built from TRBV6-5 and TRBJ1-1, with 9 nucleotides matching TRBD1. CDR3 length: 15 amino acids. Germline CDR1 MNHEY, CDR2 SVGAGI. V shed 8 bases and J 1 base; nucleotides not matched to a gene: 8. This CDR3 reads CASRRTGATNTEAFF. In nucleotides, the CDR3 is TGTGCCAGCCGGAGGACAGGGGCGACGAACACTGAAGCTTTCTTT.

This clone was recorded only once. The rearrangement joins TRBV3-1 (or the pseudogene TRBV3-2) to TRBJ2-5; no firm D call. The germline V and J ends were trimmed by 0 bases and 5 bases, with 16 bases remaining between them. Per germline, CDR1 LGHDT and CDR2 YNNKEL (reference sequence). This CDR3 has 16 amino acids. CDR3 bases: TGTGCCAGCAGCCAAGAAGGGCAGGCTGCTTTGGAGACCCAGTACTTC. Its protein is CASSQEGQAALETQYF.

With regard to this clone: The same CDR3 also results from other DNA sequences found in this sample. The chain carries TRBV18 and TRBJ1-5; D not certain. The V gene's germline CDR1 is KGHSH and CDR2 LQKENI. V lost 3 bases and J 7 bases, leaving 10 bases between the germline ends. The CDR3 runs 13 residues. CDR3 residues: CASSPDGRQPQHF. The CDR3 nucleotides are TGTGCCAGCTCACCTGACGGAAGGCAGCCCCAGCATTTT.

This rearrangement joins TRBV6-1 to TRBJ2-1, with D possibly TRBD1 on 6 matching bases. CDR1 and CDR2 (germline): MNHNS, SASEGT. V lost 2 bases and J lost 3, with 11 bases in between. This CDR3 contains 15 residues. DNA for the CDR3: TGTGCCAGCAGTGAAAGGGACAAAATCTACAATGAGCAGTTCTTC. It is translated as CASSERDKIYNEQFF.

A note on this clone: This specimen includes other DNA sequences encoding the same CDR3. The V and J genes are TRBV5-1 and TRBJ1-1; 10 bases match TRBD1. The germline gives CDR1 SGHRS, CDR2 YFSETQ. The CDR3 contains 15 residues. V shed 4 bases and J 3 bases; nucleotides not matched to a gene: 6. The CDR3 reads CASSGRTGGDTEAFF. The CDR3 region has the DNA TGCGCCAGCAGCGGAAGGACAGGGGGGGACACTGAAGCTTTCTTT.

This clone was recorded only once. The J gene is TRBJ1-1, the V gene TRBV2, with D perhaps TRBD1 (6 bases). The V gene lost 1 base and the J gene lost 5 bases, with 26 bases spanning the gap. Germline assignment: CDR1 SNHLY and CDR2 FYNNEI. The CDR3 is made up of 19 amino acids. The CDR3 protein is CASSEDLPSRGGHATEAFF. The CDR3 coding sequence is TGTGCCAGCAGTGAAGATCTACCCTCCAGGGGTGGCCATGCGACTGAAGCTTTCTTT.

The V gene is TRBV10-3, the J gene TRBJ2-3; D remains ambiguous. V dropped 9 bases and J dropped 0 bases, with 10 bases sitting between them. Germline CDR1 reads ENHRY; CDR2 reads SYGVKD. CDR3 length: 13 residues. Here the CDR3 reads CAIKRTSTDTQYF. DNA of the CDR3: TGTGCCATAAAGAGAACTAGCACAGATACGCAGTATTTT.

The V and J genes are TRBV7-6 and TRBJ2-5; D perhaps matches TRBD2 (5 bases). CDR1 and CDR2 from the germline V gene are SGHVS and FNYEAQ. This CDR3 has 15 residues. The germline V and J ends were trimmed by 4 bases and 3 bases, with 15 bases remaining between them. CDR3 coding DNA: TGTGCCAGCAGCTCAGCGGCCAGTCAAAAAGAGACCCAGTACTTC. The encoded protein is CASSSAASQKETQYF.

This rearrangement joins TRBV19 to TRBJ2-3, with a weak D call TRBD2 (6 bases). Trimming pared 6 bases from V and 4 bases from J, leaving 11 bases between. The CDR3 length is 13 residues. CDR1 LNHDA and CDR2 SQIVND come from the germline V gene (reference sequence). This chain's CDR3 is CASRRETPDTQYF. The DNA for the CDR3 is TGTGCCAGTAGACGGGAGACGCCAGATACGCAGTATTTT.

This clone showed up just a few times. The chain has TRBV5-8 and TRBJ1-4, with 7 bases identical to TRBD1. Germline V gene lookup returns CDR1 SGHTS and CDR2 YDEGEE. The CDR3 spans 13 residues. Trimming cost V 4 bases and J 6 bases; bases outside gene matches: 3. The CDR3, as DNA: TGTGCCAGCAGCCGGACAGGAGATGAAAAACTGTTTTTT. Translation gives CASSRTGDEKLFF.

The rearrangement uses TRBV4-2 and TRBJ1-2, with TRBD1 matching over 9 bases. The CDR3 runs 14 residues. Trimming at V came to 4 bases and at J to 1 base, leaving 1 base not matched to a gene. Germline V gene lookup returns CDR1 LGHNA and CDR2 YNFKEQ. CDR3 in amino acids: CASSRDRDNYGYTF. The CDR3 DNA follows: TGTGCCAGCAGCCGGGACAGGGATAACTATGGCTACACCTTC.

V gene TRBV5-5 combines with J gene TRBJ1-2, with TRBD1 identical over 9 bases. The V gene end was trimmed by 3 bases and the J gene end by 7 bases; junction bases not matched to a gene: 4. Germline V lookup: CDR1 SGHKS, CDR2 YYEKEE (reference sequence). This CDR3 region has 13 residues. The DNA of the CDR3 is TGTGCCAGCAGCTGGGGACAGGGCGGTGGCTACACCTTC. Protein: CASSWGQGGGYTF.